These 27 T cell receptor beta chains share one sample of origin, sequenced in a study of response to subunit inactivated influenza vaccine. TCRdb re-called the RT-PCR reads with MiXCR, one entry per CDR3 protein. The data show a few hundred thousand distinct CDR3 sequences, roughly 7.6% seen once. The material was PBMCs from blood, obtained less than 30 months after vaccination. The receptors here all came from a man aged 45 to 70 who received an inactivated influenza vaccine.

This clonotype was seen a handful of times. The chain combines TRBV2 with TRBJ1-2; D is undetermined. The CDR3 loop spans 15 amino acids. Germline V lookup: CDR1 SNHLY, CDR2 FYNNEI. V was shortened by 4 bases and J by 0 bases, with 12 bases between the two germline ends. This CDR3 reads CASSAFRTANYGYTF. CDR3 nucleotide sequence: TGTGCCAGCAGTGCTTTTAGGACGGCTAACTATGGCTACACCTTC.

This clonotype was seen only a few times. The rearrangement joins TRBV27 to TRBJ2-7, with 10 bases aligning to TRBD2. Unmatched junction bases numbered 1, after V lost 3 bases and J lost 2 bases. The CDR3 covers 14 residues. Per germline, CDR1 MNHEY and CDR2 SMNVEV (reference sequence). For the CDR3, the DNA is TGTGCCAGCAGTTTTAGCGGGAGGCCCTACGAGCAGTACTTC. Its translation: CASSFSGRPYEQYF.

This clonotype was counted many times. The chain couples TRBV15 to TRBJ1-1, with 7 bases lining up with TRBD1. This CDR3 comprises 15 residues. J was trimmed by 0 bases and V by 3 bases; bases with no gene match: 4. Germline-derived CDR1 and CDR2 are LNHNV and YYDKDF (reference sequence). The chain's CDR3 is CATSRPGQLNTEAFF. In DNA form, the CDR3 reads TGTGCCACCAGCAGGCCGGGACAGTTGAACACTGAAGCTTTCTTT.

The chain carries TRBV6-2 or TRBV6-3 and TRBJ2-7; possibly TRBD2 for D (5 bases). The germline CDR1 and CDR2 sequences are MNHEY and SVGEGT. This CDR3 is built from 17 residues. The ends were cut back, 0 bases at V and 0 bases at J, with 15 bases in the middle. CDR3 sequence: CASSYSIGVSSSYEQYF. DNA of the CDR3: TGTGCCAGCAGTTACTCGATCGGGGTTTCAAGCTCCTACGAGCAGTACTTC.

The chain employs TRBV6-1 and TRBJ1-4; TRBD1 matches 7 bases. The CDR3 extends over 14 amino acids. V was clipped by 7 bases and J by 0 bases; unmatched bases: 2. Germline V gives CDR1 MNHNS, CDR2 SASEGT. The CDR3 bases are TGTGCCAGCAATCAGGGGGCAACTAATGAAAAACTGTTTTTT. Protein: CASNQGATNEKLFF.

This clonotype was picked up a small number of times. The CDR3 loop reads CSVNTGTGLFSEAFF. In nucleotides, the CDR3 is TGCAGCGTCAATACAGGGACAGGGCTATTCTCTGAAGCTTTCTTT. The chain recombines TRBV29-1 with TRBJ1-1, with 9 bases that match TRBD1. The trim removed 6 bases at V and 6 bases at J, leaving 14 bases unmatched. This CDR3 is 15 amino acids long. The V gene's germline CDR1 is SQVTM and CDR2 ANQGSEA.

J is TRBJ1-5 and V is TRBV10-3, with unresolved D. The CDR3 length is 13 residues. Trimming left V 6 bases short and J 7 bases short, with 13 bases between. The germline V gene has CDR1 ENHRY and CDR2 SYGVKD. CDR3 in DNA: TGTGCCATCAGCGATCAGGAAATCCAGCCCCAGCATTTT. Protein sequence: CAISDQEIQPQHF.

The V gene is TRBV4-3, the J gene TRBJ1-1; 9 bases map to TRBD1. Germline lookup yields CDR1 LGHNA and CDR2 YSLEER. The CDR3 totals 18 residues. After removal of 0 bases from V and 4 bases from J, the junction contained 12 bases not matched to a gene. The CDR3 nucleotides read TGCGCCAGCAGCCAAGATGTACCGGGACAGGGTGTGAGCACTGAAGCTTTCTTT. Amino acid sequence: CASSQDVPGQGVSTEAFF.

This clonotype was counted a few times. The J gene is TRBJ2-7, the V gene TRBV7-2, with TRBD1 matching 7 bases. The CDR3 spans 13 residues. V gave up 5 bases and J gave up 6 bases; unmatched junction bases: 7. The germline V gene has CDR1 SGHTA and CDR2 FQGNSA. CDR3 coding DNA: TGTGCCAGCAGCCTCACAGGGGTGGGCGAGCAGTACTTC. Residues: CASSLTGVGEQYF.

At least ten counts were recorded for this clonotype. J is TRBJ2-7 and V is TRBV3-1; 8 bases map to TRBD2. Germline CDR1 LGHDT, CDR2 YNNKEL (reference sequence). This CDR3 has 13 residues. J gave up 4 bases and V 5 bases, and 4 bases lay outside the gene matches. Here the CDR3 reads CASSFSGGYEQYF. CDR3 coding DNA: TGTGCCAGCAGCTTCTCGGGAGGGTACGAGCAGTACTTC.

A few counts support this clonotype. V gene TRBV5-1 combines with J gene TRBJ2-7; D is unclear. The ends were cut back, 4 bases at V and 3 bases at J, with 11 bases in the middle. The CDR3 runs 13 residues. From germline, CDR1 is SGHRS and CDR2 YFSETQ. CDR3 coding DNA: TGCGCCAGCAGCGTAGACAAGCACTACGAGCAGTACTTC. Its protein product is CASSVDKHYEQYF. Variable domain in full (rest from reference TRBV5-1 and TRBJ2-7): KAGVTQTPRYLIKTRGQQVTLSCSPISGHRSVSWYQQTPGQGLQFLFEYFSETQRNKGNFPGRFSGRQFSNSRSEMNVSTLELGDSALYLCASSVDKHYEQYFGPGTRLTVT.

The chain employs TRBV12-3 or TRBV12-4 and TRBJ2-1, with 14 bases lining up with TRBD2. The CDR3 spans 15 residues. The trim removed 6 bases at V and 6 bases at J, leaving 4 bases unmatched. CDR3 in amino acids: CASRRGLAGVNEQFF. The DNA for the CDR3 is TGTGCCAGCAGGCGGGGACTAGCGGGAGTCAATGAGCAGTTCTTC.

This clonotype was observed a few times. The chain has TRBV5-1 and TRBJ1-1, with TRBD1 as a possible D gene (5 bases). Germline-derived CDR1 and CDR2 are SGHRS and YFSETQ. CDR3 length equals 13 residues. V was pared by 5 bases and J by 1 base, with 9 bases between. The CDR3 coding sequence is TGCGCCAGCAGGGCCGACAGGAACACTGAAGCTTTCTTT. Protein product: CASRADRNTEAFF.

This clonotype showed up just a few times. V is TRBV7-9 and J is TRBJ2-5, with TRBD2 matching over 8 bases. The J segment lost 4 bases and the V segment lost 5 bases, leaving 12 bases of the junction unmatched. Germline CDR1 reads SEHNR; CDR2 reads FQNEAQ (reference sequence). The CDR3 sequence is 16 residues long. The CDR3 sequence is CASSRHTSGGAETQYF. The CDR3 nucleotides read TGTGCCAGCAGCCGACACACTAGCGGAGGGGCAGAGACCCAGTACTTC.

In this sample, this clonotype turned up many times. The chain employs TRBV29-1 and TRBJ1-3, with D unclear. This CDR3 comprises 12 residues. The V and J ends lost 4 bases and 2 bases respectively, with 6 bases between them. CDR1 is SQVTM and CDR2 is ANQGSEA in the germline V gene. This CDR3 is CSVVQAGNTIYF. CDR3 DNA sequence: TGCAGCGTTGTTCAGGCTGGAAACACCATATATTTT.

This clonotype has a single count. This sequence joins TRBV3-1 and TRBJ1-1; TRBD1 agrees at 11 bases. CDR1 and CDR2 (germline): LGHDT, YNNKEL (reference sequence). This CDR3 is 17 amino acids long. The V segment lost 2 bases and the J segment 1 base; nucleotides outside the gene matches: 6. CDR3 in amino acids: CASSQTGQGVRNTEAFF. CDR3 nucleotides: TGTGCCAGCAGCCAAACGGGACAGGGGGTGAGGAACACTGAAGCTTTCTTT.

DNA of the CDR3: TGTGCCAGCAGCCCTAGGTCGGTAGGGAACGAAAAACTGTTTTTT. This sequence encodes CASSPRSVGNEKLFF. The chain couples TRBV7-9 to TRBJ1-4; no definite D call. The CDR3 has 15 residues. V was clipped by 5 bases and J by 8 bases, with 18 bases between them. Germline CDR1 and CDR2: SEHNR and FQNEAQ (reference sequence).

This clonotype was detected a few times. The V call is TRBV20-1, the J call TRBJ1-2; a possible D gene is TRBD1 (5 bases). Germline CDR1 reads DFQATT; CDR2 reads SNEGSKA (reference sequence). The CDR3 is made up of 12 amino acids. With 3 bases removed from V and 5 bases from J, the gap between germline ends came to 10 bases. CDR3 protein: CSASETAYGYTF. The CDR3, as DNA: TGCAGTGCTAGCGAGACAGCTTATGGCTACACCTTC.

The rearrangement joins TRBV29-1 to TRBJ2-3, with a possible D match to TRBD2 (5 bases). Per germline, CDR1 SQVTM and CDR2 ANQGSEA. Trimming cost V 5 bases and J 4 bases, with 10 bases left between them. The CDR3 has 12 residues. The CDR3 nucleotides read TGCAGCGTTAGTAGGCGGGCAGATACGCAGTATTTT. Protein sequence: CSVSRRADTQYF.

This clonotype occurred a few times. V usage is TRBV5-6 and J usage is TRBJ2-4, with a possible D match to TRBD2 (7 bases). V dropped 4 bases and J dropped 5 bases, with 22 bases sitting between them. CDR3 length: 17 residues. From germline, CDR1 is SGHDT and CDR2 YYEEEE. CDR3 coding DNA: TGTGCCAGCAGCACCAACAAGGGGGGGTTTTCCGAAAACATTCAGTACTTC. Translation gives CASSTNKGGFSENIQYF.

The table lists this clonotype with a few counts. This sequence joins TRBV24-1 and TRBJ2-5; 8 bases agree with TRBD1. Germline V lookup: CDR1 KGHDR, CDR2 SFDVKD. The V segment lost 4 bases and the J segment 2 bases; nucleotides outside the gene matches: 8. This CDR3 has 16 amino acids. The CDR3 is CATSDRIGQGQETQYF. The CDR3, as DNA: TGTGCCACCAGTGACCGCATCGGACAGGGACAAGAGACCCAGTACTTC.

For this clonotype: Compared with germline, one end of the junction differs, possibly owing to a read error. The chain has TRBV7-6 and TRBJ1-4, with 9 bases aligning to TRBD1. This CDR3 region has 14 residues. Per germline, CDR1 SGHVS and CDR2 FNYEAQ. CDR3 sequence reads: CASSPQGAKEKLFF. CDR3 sequence (DNA): TGTGCCAGCAGCCCACAGGGGGCTAAGGAAAAACTGTTTTTT.

In its sample, this clonotype was seen a few times. J is TRBJ2-3 and V is TRBV7-8; D might be TRBD1 (5 bases). Germline-derived CDR1 and CDR2 are SGHVS and FQNEAQ. V was trimmed by 2 bases and J by 2 bases, leaving 11 bases between them. The CDR3 is 15 amino acids. The DNA of the CDR3 is TGTGCCAGCAGCTTATTTGGGGCCAACACAGATACGCAGTATTTT. Amino acids: CASSLFGANTDTQYF. Combining the CDR3 with reference TRBV7-8 and TRBJ2-3 gives the whole variable domain GAGVSQSPRYKVAKRGQDVALRCDPISGHVSLFWYQQALGQGPEFLTYFQNEAQLDKSGLPSDRFFAERPEGSVSTLKIQRTQQEDSAVYLCASSLFGANTDTQYFGPGTRLTVL.

This clonotype came up many times. The CDR3 DNA reads TGTGCCAGCAGCTTAGGAGGCTCAAAGACAGAGACCCAGTACTTC. Translated, it gives CASSLGGSKTETQYF. The gene calls are TRBV7-6 and TRBJ2-5; D is unresolved. Germline V gene lookup returns CDR1 SGHVS and CDR2 FNYEAQ. The CDR3 is 15 residues long. Trimming removed 1 base from V and 4 bases from J, with 13 bases in between.

This rearrangement joins TRBV5-5 to TRBJ2-7, with TRBD1 matching 9 bases. The germline CDR1 and CDR2 sequences are SGHKS and YYEKEE (reference sequence). V was clipped by 4 bases and J by 4 bases; unmatched bases: 12. This CDR3 contains 16 residues. This CDR3 is CASSQQPGQGLYEQYF. In DNA form, the CDR3 reads TGTGCCAGCAGCCAACAACCGGGACAGGGCTTGTACGAGCAGTACTTC.

The sample holds a few counts of this clonotype. The rearrangement links TRBV9 to TRBJ2-2; D is uncertain. CDR1 and CDR2 from the germline V gene are SGDLS and YYNGEE. CDR3 length: 14 residues. V lost 0 bases to trimming and J lost 1 base, with 4 bases between them. CDR3 protein: CASSVGVNTGELFF. DNA of the CDR3: TGTGCCAGCAGCGTAGGGGTGAACACCGGGGAGCTGTTTTTT.

This clonotype was picked up a small number of times. The J gene is TRBJ2-3, the V gene TRBV4-1, with 11 bases aligning to TRBD2. The trim removed 4 bases at V and 3 bases at J, leaving 3 bases unmatched. The CDR3 totals 15 residues. The germline gives CDR1 MGHRA, CDR2 YSYEKL. The CDR3 spells CASSPIAGGTDTQYF. DNA of the CDR3: TGCGCCAGCAGCCCTATAGCGGGAGGGACAGATACGCAGTATTTT.